This entry lists 22 T cell receptor beta chains sequenced from one sample in a study of identical twins. TCRdb passed the 5' RACE reads through MiXCR, listing each CDR3 protein once. The sample holds some 630,000 distinct CDR3 sequences, around 7.4% seen once. The same data also contributed to another study, on yellow fever vaccine responses in identical twins.

What was sequenced was PBMCs. These TCRs come from a woman aged 18-35 years in good health.

V usage is TRBV20-1 and J usage is TRBJ2-1; 14 nucleotides line up with TRBD2. The germline V gene encodes CDR1 DFQATT and CDR2 SNEGSKA (reference sequence). V lost 5 bases, J lost 1 base, and 7 bases stayed unmatched. CDR3 length: 17 amino acids. CDR3 sequence reads: CSAPGTSGSRSYNEQFF. In nucleotides, the CDR3 is TGCAGTGCTCCGGGGACTAGCGGGAGTCGTTCCTACAATGAGCAGTTCTTC.

This sequence joins TRBV7-7 and TRBJ2-1, with 9 bases that match TRBD2. The V gene end was trimmed by 3 bases and the J gene end by 9 bases; junction bases not matched to a gene: 6. Germline V lookup: CDR1 SSHAT, CDR2 FNYEAQ (reference sequence). The CDR3 length is 14 residues. For the CDR3, the DNA is TGTGCCAGCAGCTTTGCTAGCGGGGACTTTGAGCAGTTCTTC. This translates into CASSFASGDFEQFF. Filled out from reference TRBV7-7 and TRBJ2-1, the complete variable domain reads GAGVSQSPRYKVTKRGQDVTLRCDPISSHATLYWYQQALGQGPEFLTYFNYEAQPDKSGLPSDRFSAERPEGSISTLTIQRTEQRDSAMYRCASSFASGDFEQFFGPGTRLTVL.

This chain joins TRBV28 and TRBJ1-5; D perhaps matches TRBD1 (5 bases). The CDR3 is 16 amino acids. V was cut by 2 bases and J by 3 bases, with 14 bases left in between. Germline assignment: CDR1 MDHEN and CDR2 SYDVKM. The CDR3 spells CASSLTRTFFNQPQHF. As DNA, the CDR3 is TGTGCCAGCAGTTTAACCAGGACATTTTTCAATCAGCCCCAGCATTTT.

DNA of the CDR3: TGTGCCAGCTCACCACGGGACCCCGCGCGGGTGACAGATACGCAGTATTTT. Amino acid sequence: CASSPRDPARVTDTQYF. V and J are TRBV18 and TRBJ2-3, with D perhaps TRBD1 or TRBD2 (5 bases each). Germline loops: CDR1 KGHSH, CDR2 LQKENI. V lost 1 base to trimming and J lost 3 bases, with 17 bases between them. The CDR3 length is 17 residues.

This clonotype was counted at least ten times. One junction end does not reproduce the germline sequence, and a read error may be involved. V is TRBV5-1 and J is TRBJ2-1; 8 bases line up with TRBD1. The CDR3 covers 14 residues. CDR1 is SGHRS and CDR2 is YFSETQ in the germline V gene. The CDR3 region is CASSLGTGYNEQFF. The CDR3 DNA follows: TGTGCCAGCAGTCTCGGGACAGGCTACAATGAGCAGTTCTTC.

The sample holds many counts of this clonotype. The chain carries TRBV5-6 and TRBJ1-1; D is unresolved. Trimming left V 7 bases short and J 1 base short, with 5 bases between. The CDR3 is 11 amino acids. CDR1 SGHDT and CDR2 YYEEEE come from the germline V gene. The chain's CDR3 is CASERNTEAFF. In DNA, the CDR3 is TGTGCCAGCGAGAGGAACACTGAAGCTTTCTTT.

The chain has TRBV5-1 and TRBJ2-2; TRBD2 aligns across 7 bases. This CDR3 spans 18 amino acids. J was trimmed by 4 bases and V by 0 bases; bases with no gene match: 12. Germline V CDR1 and CDR2: SGHRS, YFSETQ. In DNA form, the CDR3 reads TGCGCCAGCAGCTTGGTGTCCGGGGGGACGGTGATCACCGGGGAGCTGTTTTTT. This sequence encodes CASSLVSGGTVITGELFF.

V and J are TRBV6-2 or TRBV6-3 and TRBJ2-1; 11 nucleotides line up with TRBD2. Trimming removed 3 bases from V and 7 bases from J; junction bases left unmatched: 8. The CDR3 spans 16 residues. The germline gives CDR1 MNHEY, CDR2 SVGEGT. The CDR3 protein is CASSYHSGGAGNEQFF. The CDR3 bases are TGTGCCAGCAGTTATCATAGCGGGGGGGCCGGGAATGAGCAGTTCTTC.

This clonotype has only a few counts. The V gene is TRBV29-1, the J gene TRBJ1-4, with 7 bases matching TRBD1. CDR3 length: 13 amino acids. Germline-derived CDR1 and CDR2 are SQVTM and ANQGSEA. The trim removed 0 bases at V and 8 bases at J, leaving 3 bases unmatched. The CDR3 region is CSVEEDRAEKLFF. CDR3 nucleotide sequence: TGCAGCGTTGAAGAAGACAGGGCGGAAAAACTGTTTTTT.

This clonotype was seen a handful of times. The chain links TRBV2 to TRBJ2-3; TRBD2 matches 9 bases. Germline V gene sequence: CDR1 SNHLY, CDR2 FYNNEI. The trim removed 7 bases at V and 7 bases at J, leaving 6 bases unmatched. This CDR3 comprises 13 residues. The CDR3 sequence is CASMRGRENTQYF. The CDR3 DNA is TGTGCCAGCATGCGCGGGAGGGAGAATACGCAGTATTTT.

This clonotype appeared a single time. The chain is built from TRBV19 and TRBJ1-5; D is possibly TRBD1 (6 bases). Germline V gives CDR1 LNHDA, CDR2 SQIVND (reference sequence). The CDR3 totals 15 residues. V lost 7 bases, J lost 2 bases, and 15 bases lay in between. The CDR3 DNA reads TGTGCCAGTAACGGACGGGACAAACGCAATCAGCCCCAGCATTTT. It encodes CASNGRDKRNQPQHF.

On this clonotype: A clone one base away is much larger, so this may be a read error. V gene TRBV4-1 combines with J gene TRBJ2-7; 10 positions match TRBD2. V gave up 3 bases and J gave up 2 bases; unmatched junction bases: 10. The CDR3 is 17 amino acids. CDR1 is MGHRA, CDR2 YSYEKL, per germline. CDR3: CASSQGPSGSRAYEQYF. CDR3 sequence (DNA): TGCGCCAGCAGCCAGGGGCCTAGCGGGAGTAGGGCCTACGAGCAGTACTTC.

CDR3 DNA sequence: TGTGCCAGCAGCCAAGATCTACCGGGACTAGCCTTCCTGGATACGCAGTATTTT. Protein sequence: CASSQDLPGLAFLDTQYF. V and J are TRBV3-1 and TRBJ2-3, with TRBD2 identical over 9 bases. The germline V gene encodes CDR1 LGHDT and CDR2 YNNKEL (reference sequence). This CDR3 region has 18 residues. J gave up 6 bases and V 0 bases, and 13 bases lay outside the gene matches.

This clonotype was seen only a few times. The CDR3 DNA reads TGCAGTGCTAGAGGGGGCAGGGGGTTAGTTGGGTCCTACGAGCAGTACTTC. It codes for CSARGGRGLVGSYEQYF. This chain connects TRBV20-1 to TRBJ2-7, with 7 bases lining up with TRBD1. After removal of 1 base from V and 1 base from J, the junction contained 13 bases not matched to a gene. The CDR3 covers 17 residues. Germline V lookup: CDR1 DFQATT, CDR2 SNEGSKA (reference sequence).

The rearrangement links TRBV20-1 to TRBJ2-1, with 11 bases fitting TRBD2. Germline CDR1 is DFQATT and CDR2 is SNEGSKA (reference sequence). The CDR3 runs to 19 residues. The ends lost 1 base at V and 1 base at J; junction bases unmatched: 12. The CDR3 loop reads CSARGGTSGSTGSYNEQFF. The CDR3, as DNA: TGCAGTGCTAGAGGCGGAACTAGCGGGAGTACGGGGTCCTACAATGAGCAGTTCTTC.

The chain employs TRBV6-2 or TRBV6-3 and TRBJ2-7; 8 positions agree with TRBD1. Germline V CDR1 and CDR2: MNHEY, SVGEGT. This CDR3 region has 21 residues. V dropped 0 bases and J dropped 5; count of bases not matched to a gene: 24. The CDR3 loop is CASSYSTDRGGGPGREHEQYF. In nucleotides, the CDR3 is TGTGCCAGCAGTTACTCGACAGACAGGGGCGGAGGTCCGGGGCGTGAGCACGAGCAGTACTTC.

The rearrangement links TRBV5-1 to TRBJ2-7, with D uncertain. V gave up 0 bases and J gave up 5 bases, with 18 bases separating them. The germline gives CDR1 SGHRS, CDR2 YFSETQ. CDR3 size: 16 residues. The CDR3 sequence: CASSLGWVQDGDEQYV. In nucleotides, the CDR3 is TGCGCCAGCAGCTTGGGTTGGGTGCAGGACGGAGACGAGCAGTACGTC.

This rearrangement joins TRBV5-1 to TRBJ2-1; the D call may be TRBD1 or TRBD2 (5 bases each). The V end was cut by 4 bases, the J end by 6 bases, with 11 bases between. The CDR3 is 13 amino acids. Germline V gives CDR1 SGHRS, CDR2 YFSETQ. The CDR3 region has the DNA TGCGCCAGCAGCACCCGGGACCTCAATGAGCAGTTCTTC. The encoded protein is CASSTRDLNEQFF.

This chain uses TRBV10-2 with TRBJ2-5; 13 bases agree with TRBD2. Unmatched junction bases numbered 2, after V lost 0 bases and J lost 10 bases. Per the germline V gene, CDR1 is WSHSY and CDR2 is SAAADI. The CDR3 is 14 amino acids. The CDR3 DNA reads as TGCGCCAGCAGTGAGTCGAGGACTAGCGGGGGCCAGTACTTC. Its translation: CASSESRTSGGQYF.

V is TRBV28 and J is TRBJ2-6; D gene unclear. CDR3 length: 16 amino acids. Germline V CDR1 and CDR2: MDHEN, SYDVKM. V shed 7 bases and J shed 2 bases, with 15 bases lying between them. CDR3 in DNA: TGTGCCAGCACCCTAACTGGGCAGACTGGGGCCAACGTCCTGACTTTC. Amino acid sequence: CASTLTGQTGANVLTF. Complete variable domain (other parts from reference TRBV28 and TRBJ2-6): DVKVTQSSRYLVKRTGEKVFLECVQDMDHENMFWYRQDPGLGLRLIYFSYDVKMKEKGDIPEGYSVSREKKERFSLILESASTNQTSMYLCASTLTGQTGANVLTFGAGSRLTVL.

As for this clonotype: A junction end diverges from the germline sequence, so it may reflect a read error. The chain has TRBV14 and TRBJ2-4, with D maybe TRBD2 (5 bases). The length of the CDR3 is 17 residues. Germline CDR1 SGHDN, CDR2 FVKESK. For the CDR3, the DNA is TGTACCAGCAGCCAAGCGAGCGGAGCGCTAGCCAAAAACATTCAGTACTTC. It translates to CTSSQASGALAKNIQYF.

This chain links TRBV6-2 or TRBV6-3 with TRBJ2-5, with 7 bases identical to TRBD1. This CDR3 is 20 amino acids long. V lost 0 bases, J lost 5 bases, and 21 bases stayed unmatched. The germline CDR1 and CDR2 sequences are MNHEY and SVGEGT. DNA of the CDR3: TGTGCCAGCAGTTACTCGCCTACCTCGACAGGGAGCCTAAGGGGGGAGACCCAGTACTTC. As protein: CASSYSPTSTGSLRGETQYF.